This TCR beta chain comes out of a study of tissue T cells after allogeneic stem cell transplantation. Study details: Samples with visible lymphocytes on H&E were prioritized for sequencing.

The method was immunoSEQ multiplex PCR; TCRdb's version includes in-frame clones alone and lacks a portion of them. The data contain around 6,800 clones, around 72% of them singletons. Germline V gene sequence: CDR1 KGHSH, CDR2 LQKENI. The CDR3 runs to 15 residues. V was clipped by 3 bases and J by 3 bases; unmatched bases: 5. Concerning this clone itself: The antigen is undetermined.

Findings of the study overall: Tissue-detected TCR repertoire was only partly captured by blood and spleen T cells. Motif-based clustering found tissue-specific repertoire signatures shared across patients, though few clones were shared.

The specimen was skin, collected at autopsy. This sequence originates from an older male patient with steroid-refractory graft-versus-host disease after an allogeneic stem cell transplant. Some of the T cells might come from the graft donor. This chain links TRBV18 with TRBJ2-1, with 7 bases aligning to TRBD1. The CDR3, as DNA: TGTGCCAGCTCACCCTATGACAGGGACTACAATGAGCAGTTCTTC. Its translation is CASSPYDRDYNEQFF.